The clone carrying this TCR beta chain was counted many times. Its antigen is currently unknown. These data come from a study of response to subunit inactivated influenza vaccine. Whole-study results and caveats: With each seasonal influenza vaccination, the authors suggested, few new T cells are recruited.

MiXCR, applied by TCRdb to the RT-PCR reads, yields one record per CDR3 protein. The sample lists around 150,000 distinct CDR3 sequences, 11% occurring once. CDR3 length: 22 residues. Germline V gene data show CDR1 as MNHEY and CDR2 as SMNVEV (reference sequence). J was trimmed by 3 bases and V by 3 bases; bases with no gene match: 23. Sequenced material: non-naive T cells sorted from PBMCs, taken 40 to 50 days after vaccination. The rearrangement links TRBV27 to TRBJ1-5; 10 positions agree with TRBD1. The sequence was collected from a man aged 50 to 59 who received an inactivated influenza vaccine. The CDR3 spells CASSFRSLLWDRGRGANQPQHF. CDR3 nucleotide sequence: TGTGCCAGCAGTTTTAGGTCCCTGCTCTGGGACAGGGGTCGAGGGGCCAATCAGCCCCAGCATTTT.